This record looks at one TCR beta chain sequence and its context. These data originate in a study of blood T cell repertoires in COVID-19. Study details: Researchers got acute and convalescent COVID-19 samples from the United States, Italy and Spain. The cDNA or gDNA used as material had been derived from T cells, B-cell-depleted T cells, or PBMCs.

From germline, CDR1 is ENHRY and CDR2 SYGVKD. CDR3 length equals 17 residues. V was clipped by 0 bases and J by 0 bases, with 12 bases between them. In the authors' workflow: Scientists estimated how many nucleated cells there were by amplifying reference gene primers. Data came from immunoSEQ multiplex PCR; TCRdb stores just in-frame clones and leaves some out. V and J calls and clone size follow that table, whereas D and trimming were derived from the DNA. Here the sample spans approximately 13,000 clones, approximately 80% being singletons. Sequencing was performed on peripheral blood. This sequence originates from a man aged 40-49 years with active or convalescent COVID-19. V is TRBV10-3 and J is TRBJ1-5; perhaps TRBD1 as D (5 bases). For the CDR3, the DNA is TGTGCCATCAGTGAGTCGTGGAGGGGCGGTAGCAATCAGCCCCAGCATTTT. Its translation is CAISESWRGGSNQPQHF.